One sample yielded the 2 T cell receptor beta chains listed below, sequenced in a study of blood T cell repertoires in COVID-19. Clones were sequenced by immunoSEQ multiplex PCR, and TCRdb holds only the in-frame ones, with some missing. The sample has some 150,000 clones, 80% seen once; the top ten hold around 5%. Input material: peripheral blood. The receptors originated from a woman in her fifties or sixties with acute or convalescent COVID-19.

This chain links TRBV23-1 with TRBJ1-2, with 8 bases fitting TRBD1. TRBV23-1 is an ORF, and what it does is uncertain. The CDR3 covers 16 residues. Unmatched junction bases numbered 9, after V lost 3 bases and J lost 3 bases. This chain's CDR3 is CASSHGQGVYDYGYTF. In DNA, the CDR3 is TGCGCCAGCAGTCACGGACAGGGCGTCTACGACTATGGCTACACCTTC.

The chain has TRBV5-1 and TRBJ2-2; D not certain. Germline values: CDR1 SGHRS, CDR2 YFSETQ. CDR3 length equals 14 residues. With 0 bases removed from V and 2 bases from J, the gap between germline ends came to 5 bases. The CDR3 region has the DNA TGCGCCAGCAGCTTGGACGGTAACACCGGGGAGCTGTTTTTT. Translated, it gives CASSLDGNTGELFF.